This T cell receptor (beta chain) was obtained from a study of T cell changes during pregnancy in multiple sclerosis. This table comes from immunoSEQ multiplex PCR, and its TCRdb copy is limited to in-frame clones, with some not included. The repertoire has fewer than 70,000 clones, roughly nine tenths of them found once; the top ten carry 2% to 3%. CDR1 and CDR2 from the germline V gene are SEHNR and FQNEAQ (reference sequence). Between the trimmed V and J ends, which lost 2 bases and 4 bases, there was a span of 15 bases. The CDR3 has 16 amino acids. V usage is TRBV7-9 and J usage is TRBJ2-1, with D hard to call. The clonotype was recovered from a female donor with multiple sclerosis, enrolled in a pregnancy study. The specimen comprised peripheral blood, sampled in the first trimester of pregnancy. The CDR3 reads CASSLSLGRRYNEQFF. The CDR3 bases are TGTGCCAGCAGCTTATCCTTGGGCAGACGGTACAATGAGCAGTTCTTC.